The present entry profiles one T cell receptor (beta chain) with its context. Germline and junction disagree at one end, which may indicate a read error. Germline CDR1 and CDR2: SSHAT and FNYEAQ (reference sequence). CDR3 length equals 16 residues. Authors' data handling: Amplifying reference gene primers gave estimates of nucleated cell counts. Some clones are missing from TCRdb's copy, which holds only in-frame ones; the method was immunoSEQ multiplex PCR. V and J calls plus clone size are reproduced from that table; the DNA served to infer D and trimming. The table lists roughly 200,000 clones, around 90% of them singletons, with 2.5% to 3% in the top ten. This specimen belongs to a study of blood T cell repertoires in COVID-19. Study as a whole: Sources were T cells, B-cell-depleted T cells, or PBMCs; the material itself was cDNA or gDNA.

The receptor's source is a man between 35 and 55 years old with active or convalescent COVID-19. Sequencing was performed on peripheral blood. This rearrangement joins TRBV7-7 to TRBJ2-2; D not certain. The CDR3 DNA reads TGTGCTAGCAGCCATGGAAAATCGGGGAACACCGGGGAGCTGTTTTTT. It specifies CASSHGKSGNTGELFF.